This TCR beta chain was profiled in a study of cytomegalovirus exposure and HLA in healthy donors. Remarks on this clone: Its antigen is not identified.

Germline V gene data show CDR1 as SGHNT and CDR2 as YYREEE (reference sequence). There are 13 residues in the CDR3. The germline V and J ends were trimmed by 3 bases and 4 bases, with 9 bases remaining between them. General observations from the study: In a later analysis, CMV-associated beta chains were mostly HLA-associated, it appeared. Later analysis reportedly placed an Asian-associated ancestry cluster below the roughly 690-donor mean in N-insertions.

The PCR made use of 60 Vbeta and 13 Jbeta primers. Sequencing was performed with immunoSEQ multiplex PCR; in TCRdb, only in-frame clones are kept and a portion is missing. In the table there are a few hundred thousand clones, roughly 80% of which are singletons. Sequencing was carried out using PBMCs. The TCR was taken from a man aged 25 to 40 in good health and CMV-seronegative. V gene TRBV5-4 combines with J gene TRBJ2-3; D ambiguous. The CDR3 bases are TGTGCCAGCAGCTCTTCCCACTCAGATACGCAGTATTTT. As protein: CASSSSHSDTQYF.